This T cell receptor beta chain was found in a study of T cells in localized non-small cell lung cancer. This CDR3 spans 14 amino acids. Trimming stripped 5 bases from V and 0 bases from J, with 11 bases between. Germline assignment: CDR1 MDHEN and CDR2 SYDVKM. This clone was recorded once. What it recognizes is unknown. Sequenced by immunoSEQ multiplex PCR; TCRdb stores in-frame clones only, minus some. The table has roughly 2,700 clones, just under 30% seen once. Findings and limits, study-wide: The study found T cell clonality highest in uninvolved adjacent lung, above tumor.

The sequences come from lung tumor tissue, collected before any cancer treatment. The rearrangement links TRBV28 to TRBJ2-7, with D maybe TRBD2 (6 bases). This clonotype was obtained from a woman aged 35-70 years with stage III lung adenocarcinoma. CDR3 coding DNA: TGTGCCAGCAGTGGGGACTTGAACTCCTACGAGCAGTACTTC. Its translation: CASSGDLNSYEQYF.